This T cell receptor beta chain was recovered during a study of CXCR3-negative and CXCR3-positive naive CD8 T cells. For the study at large: Collectively, the libraries yielded 130 million or so TRB reads in total, at about 1.5 +/- 0.3 million per library.

On this clonotype: As yet, its antigen is unknown.

Study conclusions and caveats: Naive cells with CXCR3 showed TRB CDR3s that were more hydrophobic than those in CXCR3-negative naive cells. Surface CD5 was comparable between naive subsets; TCR strength was inferred from TRB CDR3 properties. Memory cells showed distinct TRBV-TRBJ patterns, while the two naive subsets matched.

The TRB cDNA libraries were prepared by 5' RACE with UMI labels. TCRdb reprocessed the 5' RACE reads and keeps a single row for each CDR3 protein, giving no DNA. Reported are approximately 65,000 distinct CDR3 sequences; the ten largest clones contain 0.55% to 0.8%. This CDR3 has 15 amino acids. The V gene's germline CDR1 is SGHTA and CDR2 FQGTGA. Investigators sorted each CD8+ T cell subset in triplicate, taking under 350,000 cells each time. Specimen: naive CXCR3+ CD8+ T cells from blood. The subset here: CD45RO-CCR7+CD27+CD95- naive CD8+ T cells expressing CXCR3 (TNR3+). This rearrangement joins TRBV7-3 to TRBJ2-1. The receptor comes from a human donor in good health. Some clones in this sample may be carry-over from other donors' samples. CDR3 region: CASSVERGLYNEQFF.